These T cell receptor beta chains were read from a single sample in a study of cytomegalovirus exposure and HLA in healthy donors. The assay was immunoSEQ multiplex PCR, and TCRdb's table has in-frame clones only and misses some. The data show some 120,000 clones, 75% seen once. The sample was PBMCs. These receptors came from a man under 40 in good health and CMV-seronegative. Both conserved end residues are part of each CDR3. Each record gives: D gene, J gene, clone size, V gene, CDR3 DNA, CDR3 protein. D genes are given only for firm matches. Clone size is not always given. Where it is, it says once, few, many or a class for expanded clones.

- TRBJ1-1 - TRBV19 TGTGCCAGTAGTAGCGGGTACACTGAAGCTTTCTTT CASSSGYTEAFF
TRBD2 TRBJ2-2 - TRBV6-6 TGTGCCAGCAGTTACTCGCGGGGGAAGGGCACCGGGGAGCTGTTTTTT CASSYSRGKGTGELFF
TRBD2 TRBJ2-5 - TRBV10-3 TGTGCCATCACTAGCGGGAGGCCTCAAGAGACCCAGTACTTC CAITSGRPQETQYF
TRBD2 TRBJ2-1 once TRBV11-3 TGTGCCAGCAGCTTGCGGGGGGAGGCTGAGCAGTTCTTC CASSLRGEAEQFF
- TRBJ1-6 - TRBV2 TGTGCCAGCAGTGAAGCCGAGACTTCCCTTTCACCCCTCCACTTT CASSEAETSLSPLHF
- TRBJ2-3 - TRBV5-6 TGTGCCAGCAGCTTGGACGCAGGCGGGGGCTACACAGATACGCAGTATTTT CASSLDAGGGYTDTQYF
- TRBJ2-7 - TRBV10-2 TGCGCCAGCAGCGCGCTGTTCGAGCAGTACTTC CASSALFEQYF
- TRBJ1-4 - TRBV28 TGTGCCAGCAGTTTCCCGGCGGGGGAGGGTGAAAAACTGTTTTTT CASSFPAGEGEKLFF
- TRBJ2-7 - TRBV28 TGTGCCAGCATTCCAGCGTTAACCTCCTACGAGCAGTACTTC CASIPALTSYEQYF
TRBD1 TRBJ2-2 - TRBV6-5 TGTGCCAGCAGGCGCGGGACAGGGGACACCGGGGAGCTGTTTTTT CASRRGTGDTGELFF
TRBD1 TRBJ2-1 - TRBV7-9 TGTGCCAGCAGCCGCGACAGGGTATCCAATGAGCAGTTCTTC CASSRDRVSNEQFF
- TRBJ1-2 - TRBV11-2 TGTGCCAGCAGCCCTAGGGACACTAGATATGGCTACACCTTC CASSPRDTRYGYTF
- TRBJ2-2 - TRBV4-3 TGCGCCAGCAGCCCAGGCCAGGGCCCCGGGGAGCTGTTTTTT CASSPGQGPGELFF
TRBD1 TRBJ2-5 - TRBV5-1 TGCGCCAGCAGCTTAGGACAGGGGGGGGAGACCCAGTACTTC CASSLGQGGETQYF
TRBD2 TRBJ2-7 - TRBV28 TGTGCCAGCAGTACAACTAGCGGAGCGTCCTACGAGCAGTACTTC CASSTTSGASYEQYF
- TRBJ2-1 - TRBV7-9 TGTGCCAGCAGCCCCAGGGTAGTGGGCTACAATGAGCAGTTCTTC CASSPRVVGYNEQFF
- TRBJ1-2 - TRBV2 TGTGCCAGCAGTGGGTCAGGGAACTATGGCTACACCTTC CASSGSGNYGYTF
TRBD1 TRBJ1-5 - TRBV19 TGTGCCAGCCGCCGAAAGTGGGGACAGGGGGCTTCCAATCAGCCCCAGCATTTT CASRRKWGQGASNQPQHF
- TRBJ2-2 - TRBV19 TGTGCCAGTAGTCAACAGGTTCTCACCGGGGAGCTGTTTTTT CASSQQVLTGELFF